The clone carrying this T cell receptor (beta chain) was seen only a few times. This entry belongs to a study of blood T cell repertoires in COVID-19. The overall study: Both acute and convalescent COVID-19 samples were obtained from the United States, Italy and Spain. Nucleic acid was either cDNA or gDNA, and it came from T cells, B-cell-depleted T cells, or PBMCs.

Germline V gene sequence: CDR1 SGHVS, CDR2 FNYEAQ. V gave up 4 bases and J gave up 0 bases; unmatched junction bases: 3. There are 15 residues in the CDR3. Seattle-derived patients entered the study during active infection and were followed longitudinally. Original data processing: Amplification from reference gene primers served as the basis for estimated nucleated cell counts. Data came from immunoSEQ multiplex PCR; TCRdb stores just in-frame clones and leaves some out. V and J calls and clone size follow that table, whereas D and trimming were derived from the DNA. The data show around 60,000 clones, over 55% seen once.

This rearrangement joins TRBV7-6 to TRBJ2-3; 8 nucleotides line up with TRBD1. This TCR derives from a woman in her sixties or seventies with COVID-19, enrolled during active disease. The sequencing input was peripheral blood. CDR3 sequence: CASSSRDRSTDTQYF. In nucleotides, the CDR3 is TGTGCCAGCAGCTCTCGGGACAGGAGCACAGATACGCAGTATTTT.